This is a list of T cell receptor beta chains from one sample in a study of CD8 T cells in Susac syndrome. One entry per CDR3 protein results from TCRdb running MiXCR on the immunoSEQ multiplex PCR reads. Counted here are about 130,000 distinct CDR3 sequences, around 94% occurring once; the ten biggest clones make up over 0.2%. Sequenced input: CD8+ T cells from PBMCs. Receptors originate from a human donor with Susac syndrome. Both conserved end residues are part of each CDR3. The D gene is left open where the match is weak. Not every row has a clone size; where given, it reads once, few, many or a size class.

CDR3: CASSTGQGSGELFF
DNA: TGTGCCAGCAGCACCGGACAGGGGTCCGGGGAGCTGTTTTTT
size: .
J: TRBJ2-2
V: TRBV6-2/TRBV6-3
D: TRBD1
length: 14

CDR3: CASSLGQYYEQYF
DNA: TGTGCCAGCAGCTTAGGTCAGTACTACGAGCAGTACTTC
size: .
J: TRBJ2-7
V: TRBV7-9
D: .
length: 13

CDR3: CASSQGRVLATWYEQYF
DNA: TGTGCCAGCAGCCAAGGTAGGGTGCTAGCGACTTGGTACGAGCAGTACTTC
size: .
J: TRBJ2-7
V: TRBV4-2
D: .
length: 17

CDR3: CASRPILQGSGNTIYF
DNA: TGTGCCAGCAGACCAATTTTACAGGGATCTGGAAACACCATATATTTT
size: .
J: TRBJ1-3
V: TRBV13
D: .
length: 16

CDR3: CASSHTTSEQFF
DNA: TGTGCCAGCAGCCATACTACAAGTGAGCAGTTCTTC
size: .
J: TRBJ2-1
V: TRBV3-1
D: .
length: 12

CDR3: CASSPPGGPYDTQYF
DNA: TGTGCCAGCAGCCCGCCGGGGGGGCCATACGATACGCAGTATTTT
size: .
J: TRBJ2-3
V: TRBV7-9
D: TRBD2
length: 15

CDR3: CSARVISGAGRADTQYF
DNA: TGCAGTGCTAGAGTCATCAGCGGGGCCGGCCGGGCGGATACGCAGTATTTT
size: .
J: TRBJ2-3
V: TRBV20-1
D: TRBD2
length: 17

CDR3: CASSQEGVAGGPTDTQYF
DNA: TGTGCCAGCAGCCAAGAAGGGGTAGCGGGAGGGCCTACAGATACGCAGTATTTT
size: once
J: TRBJ2-3
V: TRBV4-2
D: TRBD2
length: 18

CDR3: CASSFPATSGGYNEQFF
DNA: TGTGCCAGCAGTTTTCCCGCAACTAGCGGGGGGTACAATGAGCAGTTCTTC
size: .
J: TRBJ2-1
V: TRBV28
D: TRBD2
length: 17

CDR3: CASLVRLHAGEQYF
DNA: TGTGCCAGCCTCGTCAGGCTCCACGCGGGAGAGCAGTACTTC
size: .
J: TRBJ2-7
V: TRBV13
D: .
length: 14

CDR3: CASSPAKTYEQYF
DNA: TGTGCCAGCTCACCGGCGAAAACCTACGAGCAGTACTTC
size: .
J: TRBJ2-7
V: TRBV18
D: .
length: 13

CDR3: CASGTGNTGELFF
DNA: TGTGCCTCCGGGACAGGGAACACCGGGGAGCTGTTTTTT
size: .
J: TRBJ2-2
V: TRBV24-1
D: TRBD1
length: 13

CDR3: CASSLIRDEQYF
DNA: TGTGCCAGCAGTTTAATCCGGGACGAGCAGTACTTC
size: .
J: TRBJ2-7
V: TRBV12-3/TRBV12-4
D: .
length: 12

CDR3: CASSDADTGELFF
DNA: TGTGCCAGCAGTGACGCTGACACCGGGGAGCTGTTTTTT
size: .
J: TRBJ2-2
V: TRBV6-4
D: .
length: 13

CDR3: CSARTSRDLNEQFF
DNA: TGCAGTGCTCGAACTAGTCGGGACCTCAATGAGCAGTTCTTC
size: .
J: TRBJ2-1
V: TRBV20-1
D: .
length: 14

CDR3: CSARESGMNTEAFF
DNA: TGCAGTGCTAGAGAGTCCGGGATGAACACTGAAGCTTTCTTT
size: .
J: TRBJ1-1
V: TRBV20-1
D: .
length: 14